The 30 T cell receptor beta chains given below trace back to one sample, sequenced in a study of cytomegalovirus exposure and HLA in healthy donors. The primer mix had 60 Vbeta and 13 Jbeta primers. This table comes from immunoSEQ multiplex PCR, and its TCRdb copy is limited to in-frame clones, with some not included. Here the sample spans some 170,000 clones, about 79% being singletons. What was sequenced was PBMCs. The receptors here all came from a man in his forties in good health and CMV-seropositive.

The V and J genes are TRBV28 and TRBJ2-7; 8 bases are a match to TRBD1. CDR1 is MDHEN and CDR2 is SYDVKM in the germline V gene. Trimming at V came to 2 bases and at J to 6 bases, leaving 9 bases not matched to a gene. CDR3 length: 15 amino acids. CDR3 bases: TGTGCCAGCAGTTTAGCCCGGCAGGGGGCTGCCGAGCAGTACTTC. Translating it yields CASSLARQGAAEQYF.

This rearrangement joins TRBV10-3 to TRBJ2-6, with D maybe TRBD1 (6 bases). Germline V lookup: CDR1 ENHRY, CDR2 SYGVKD. Trimming took 10 bases from V and 4 from J, leaving 17 bases between them. The CDR3 is made up of 15 amino acids. Here the CDR3 reads CASRKQGTGANVLTF. CDR3 coding DNA: TGTGCCAGCCGGAAACAGGGAACAGGGGCCAACGTCCTGACTTTC.

This clone was detected only a few times. The chain combines TRBV6-1 with TRBJ1-2; TRBD1 matches 11 bases. CDR1 is MNHNS and CDR2 is SASEGT in the germline V gene. V dropped 8 bases and J dropped 6; count of bases not matched to a gene: 2. The CDR3 loop spans 12 amino acids. CDR3 nucleotide sequence: TGTGCCAGCGGACAGGGGGCCGATGGCTACACCTTC. As protein: CASGQGADGYTF.

The CDR3: CASSLVATGDQPQHF. The CDR3 nucleotides are TGTGCCAGCAGCTTAGTAGCGACAGGGGATCAGCCCCAGCATTTT. The chain couples TRBV7-2 to TRBJ1-5, with 8 bases identical to TRBD1. J lost 5 bases, V lost 1 base, and 4 bases had no gene match. The length of the CDR3 is 15 residues. The germline V gene has CDR1 SGHTA and CDR2 FQGNSA.

The gene calls are TRBV5-1 and TRBJ2-2; D perhaps matches TRBD2 (5 bases). The CDR3 is made up of 16 amino acids. Germline lookup yields CDR1 SGHRS and CDR2 YFSETQ. V lost 3 bases to trimming and J lost 2 bases, with 14 bases between them. CDR3 bases: TGCGCCAGCAGCTCAACTGAGGGAAGCAACACCGGGGAGCTGTTTTTT. Protein product: CASSSTEGSNTGELFF.

V and J are TRBV5-4 and TRBJ2-1; perhaps TRBD1 as D (5 bases). The V end lost 0 bases, the J end lost 8 bases, and 15 bases lay between the germline ends. The CDR3 totals 15 residues. The germline CDR1 and CDR2 sequences are SGHNT and YYREEE (reference sequence). The CDR3 region is CASSLDPQGRDEQFF. CDR3 in DNA: TGTGCCAGCAGCTTGGACCCCCAGGGAAGGGATGAGCAGTTCTTC.

The gene calls are TRBV30 and TRBJ2-5; 13 nucleotides match TRBD2. Germline CDR1 and CDR2: GTSNPN and SVGIG (reference sequence). There are 16 residues in the CDR3. Germline trimming cut 0 bases from V and 5 bases from J; bases unmatched to any gene: 6. In nucleotides, the CDR3 is TGTGCCTGGAGTGTACTAGCGGGAGGGGCGAGGGAGACCCAGTACTTC. This encodes CAWSVLAGGARETQYF.

CDR3 sequence: CASSLGIAGSSQETQYF. The CDR3 nucleotides read TGTGCCAGCAGCTTGGGTATAGCGGGGAGCTCCCAAGAGACCCAGTACTTC. This chain joins TRBV7-2 and TRBJ2-5; 8 nucleotides match TRBD2. V was pared by 3 bases and J by 1 base, with 10 bases of the junction left unmatched. This CDR3 spans 17 amino acids. CDR1 is SGHTA, CDR2 FQGNSA, per germline.

The chain combines TRBV29-1 with TRBJ2-7; D gene uncertain. Trimming shortened V by 4 bases and J by 5 bases, and 9 bases separated the two germline ends. Germline V CDR1 and CDR2: SQVTM, ANQGSEA. The CDR3 is 11 residues long. CDR3 DNA: TGCAGCGTTGCGCGCGCCCACGAGCAGTACTTC. Its protein product is CSVARAHEQYF.

This chain joins TRBV5-1 and TRBJ1-1; tentative D call: TRBD1 (5 bases). Germline loops: CDR1 SGHRS, CDR2 YFSETQ. Trimming took off 4 bases at V and 1 base at J, with 8 bases between the two ends. The CDR3 runs to 13 residues. In nucleotides, the CDR3 is TGCGCCAGCAGCGCTACAGGGAACACTGAAGCTTTCTTT. Amino acids: CASSATGNTEAFF. The full variable domain, its missing parts supplied by reference TRBV5-1 and TRBJ1-1, is KAGVTQTPRYLIKTRGQQVTLSCSPISGHRSVSWYQQTPGQGLQFLFEYFSETQRNKGNFPGRFSGRQFSNSRSEMNVSTLELGDSALYLCASSATGNTEAFFGQGTRLTVV.

This chain links TRBV4-1 with TRBJ1-1; D ambiguous. The CDR3 contains 13 residues. With 0 bases removed from V and 11 bases from J, the gap between germline ends came to 13 bases. Germline V CDR1 and CDR2: MGHRA, YSYEKL. DNA for the CDR3: TGCGCCAGCAGCCAAGACGTTGGACGGAGGGCTTTCTTT. Its translation is CASSQDVGRRAFF.

The chain links TRBV7-9 to TRBJ1-2, with D tentatively TRBD1 (6 bases). Per the germline V gene, CDR1 is SEHNR and CDR2 is FQNEAQ (reference sequence). The V and J ends lost 6 bases and 4 bases respectively, with 15 bases between them. The CDR3 runs to 14 residues. The CDR3 reads CASSFARGIYGYTF. CDR3 DNA: TGTGCCAGCAGTTTCGCCAGGGGTATCTATGGCTACACCTTC.

This clone was recorded once. The V call is TRBV5-1, the J call TRBJ2-2; D is unclear. With 4 bases removed from V and 2 bases from J, the gap between germline ends came to 3 bases. Germline assignment: CDR1 SGHRS and CDR2 YFSETQ. The CDR3 loop spans 12 amino acids. The CDR3 is CASSVNTGELFF. The CDR3 region has the DNA TGCGCCAGCAGCGTAAACACCGGGGAGCTGTTTTTT.

The chain combines TRBV5-1 with TRBJ2-5, with 15 bases aligning to TRBD2. This CDR3 spans 15 amino acids. Per germline, CDR1 SGHRS and CDR2 YFSETQ. V lost 5 bases to trimming and J lost 4 bases; unmatched junction nucleotides: 3. CDR3 DNA: TGCGCCAGCAGTAAGGGACTAGCGGGAGGAGAGACCCAGTACTTC. It encodes CASSKGLAGGETQYF.

The rearrangement joins TRBV7-2 to TRBJ1-1, with D unresolved. There are 14 residues in the CDR3. Germline V gene data show CDR1 as SGHTA and CDR2 as FQGNSA. V was shortened by 1 base and J by 4 bases, with 10 bases between the two germline ends. CDR3 residues: CASSLVDGGTEAFF. The CDR3, as DNA: TGTGCCAGCAGCTTAGTTGACGGCGGCACTGAAGCTTTCTTT.

This CDR3 reads CASSESRGVTDTQYF. The DNA for the CDR3 is TGCGCCAGCAGTGAGTCCAGGGGGGTCACAGATACGCAGTATTTT. The chain carries TRBV10-1 and TRBJ2-3; D is perhaps TRBD1 (7 bases). The length of the CDR3 is 15 residues. Germline V lookup: CDR1 WNHNN, CDR2 SYGVQD (reference sequence). Deletions cut 0 bases from V and 2 bases from J, with 9 bases between.

CDR3 loop: CASSQPRGNTQYF. Here the CDR3 DNA reads TGTGCCAGCAGCCAGCCCAGGGGAAATACGCAGTATTTT. The genes are TRBV11-2 and TRBJ2-3; TRBD1 might be the D (6 bases). The germline V and J ends were trimmed by 5 bases and 7 bases, with 13 bases remaining between them. The CDR3 contains 13 residues. CDR1 and CDR2 from the germline V gene are SGHAT and FQNNGV.

This rearrangement joins TRBV5-8 to TRBJ1-5; D possibly corresponds to TRBD1 (5 bases). CDR1 and CDR2 from the germline V gene are SGHTS and YDEGEE. The V end lost 2 bases, the J end lost 3 bases, and 12 bases lay between the germline ends. The CDR3 totals 15 residues. This chain's CDR3 is CASSFGGVLNQPQHF. The CDR3, as DNA: TGTGCCAGCAGCTTTGGAGGGGTGCTCAATCAGCCCCAGCATTTT.

The chain joins TRBV7-2 to TRBJ2-7; D uncertain. CDR1 and CDR2 (germline): SGHTA, FQGNSA. The CDR3 sequence is 11 residues long. V was clipped by 5 bases and J by 6 bases, with 8 bases between them. CDR3 loop: CASSPGFEQYF. The DNA of the CDR3 is TGTGCCAGCAGCCCTGGCTTCGAGCAGTACTTC. Using reference TRBV7-2 and TRBJ2-7 for the parts outside the CDR3, the full variable domain is GAGVSQSPSNKVTEKGKDVELRCDPISGHTALYWYRQSLGQGLEFLIYFQGNSAPDKSGLPSDRFSAERTGGSVSTLTIQRTQQEDSAVYLCASSPGFEQYFGPGTRLTVT.

The CDR3 DNA sequence: TGCGCCAGCAGTGAGTACAGGGACTACGAGCAGTACTTC. Its protein is CASSEYRDYEQYF. The rearrangement uses TRBV10-1 and TRBJ2-7; possibly TRBD1 for D (6 bases). The CDR3 totals 13 residues. The germline V and J ends were trimmed by 1 base and 3 bases, with 7 bases remaining between them. Per germline, CDR1 WNHNN and CDR2 SYGVQD (reference sequence).

The CDR3 region is CASSLVTGTYNEQFF. In DNA form, the CDR3 reads TGTGCCAGCAGCTTAGTGACGGGAACCTACAATGAGCAGTTCTTC. The chain employs TRBV7-8 and TRBJ2-1; a possible D gene is TRBD2 (5 bases). Trimming shortened V by 1 base and J by 2 bases, and 9 bases separated the two germline ends. This CDR3 comprises 15 residues. Germline-derived CDR1 and CDR2 are SGHVS and FQNEAQ.

The CDR3: CASSGDSGPVETQYF. In DNA, the CDR3 is TGCGCCAGCAGCGGGGACAGTGGCCCGGTCGAGACCCAGTACTTC. The chain has TRBV5-1 and TRBJ2-5, with 7 bases lining up with TRBD1. The CDR3 has 15 residues. The V gene's germline CDR1 is SGHRS and CDR2 YFSETQ. With V trimmed by 4 bases and J by 5 bases, 11 bases remained unmatched. Variable domain in full (rest from reference TRBV5-1 and TRBJ2-5): KAGVTQTPRYLIKTRGQQVTLSCSPISGHRSVSWYQQTPGQGLQFLFEYFSETQRNKGNFPGRFSGRQFSNSRSEMNVSTLELGDSALYLCASSGDSGPVETQYFGPGTRLLVL.

J is TRBJ2-7 and V is TRBV5-5; D is uncertain. Germline lookup yields CDR1 SGHKS and CDR2 YYEKEE (reference sequence). Trimming took off 0 bases at V and 3 bases at J, with 4 bases between the two ends. The CDR3 sequence is 12 residues long. CDR3 region: CASSLGVYEQYF. The CDR3 DNA sequence: TGTGCCAGCAGCTTGGGCGTCTACGAGCAGTACTTC.

J is TRBJ2-3 and V is TRBV5-1; perhaps TRBD2 as D (6 bases). With 0 bases removed from V and 2 bases from J, the gap between germline ends came to 19 bases. The CDR3 covers 18 residues. CDR1 and CDR2 (germline): SGHRS, YFSETQ. The CDR3 sequence is CASSLGAIRAGNTDTQYF. CDR3 DNA sequence: TGCGCCAGCAGCTTGGGGGCCATTAGGGCGGGGAACACAGATACGCAGTATTTT.

The chain carries TRBV19 and TRBJ2-1; 7 bases match TRBD1. V shed 4 bases and J 3 bases; nucleotides not matched to a gene: 3. CDR3 length: 14 amino acids. Germline-derived CDR1 and CDR2 are LNHDA and SQIVND (reference sequence). In DNA form, the CDR3 reads TGTGCCAGTAGTAGGGACAGAGGCTACAATGAGCAGTTCTTC. Amino acid sequence: CASSRDRGYNEQFF. The variable domain in full, completed from reference TRBV19 and TRBJ2-1, reads DGGITQSPKYLFRKEGQNVTLSCEQNLNHDAMYWYRQDPGQGLRLIYYSQIVNDFQKGDIAEGYSVSREKKESFPLTVTSAQKNPTAFYLCASSRDRGYNEQFFGPGTRLTVL.

This clone was seen only once. The chain joins TRBV28 to TRBJ1-5; 12 bases agree with TRBD1. Trimming took 3 bases from V and 6 from J; bases not matched to a gene: 3. CDR1 MDHEN and CDR2 SYDVKM come from the germline V gene. The CDR3 consists of 15 residues. This chain's CDR3 is CASSLGTGGTQPQHF. The CDR3 region has the DNA TGTGCCAGCAGTTTGGGGACAGGGGGCACTCAGCCCCAGCATTTT.

The chain is built from TRBV2 and TRBJ2-3; 7 bases align to TRBD1. Germline V lookup: CDR1 SNHLY, CDR2 FYNNEI. CDR3 length equals 14 residues. Trimming removed 2 bases from V and 1 base from J; junction bases left unmatched: 0. Here the CDR3 DNA reads TGTGCCAGCAGTGAACAGGGGGGCACAGATACGCAGTATTTT. It encodes CASSEQGGTDTQYF.

The chain is built from TRBV9 and TRBJ2-2; D remains ambiguous. Germline assignment: CDR1 SGDLS and CDR2 YYNGEE. V shed 2 bases and J shed 3 bases, with 5 bases lying between them. The CDR3 covers 13 residues. CDR3 DNA: TGTGCCAGCAGCGTTGTCTACACCGGGGAGCTGTTTTTT. It translates to CASSVVYTGELFF.

CDR3 nucleotides: TGTGCCAGCAGCCCACCCCTTACAGGGGCTGGCTACACCTTC. This encodes CASSPPLTGAGYTF. V usage is TRBV9 and J usage is TRBJ1-2; TRBD1 matches at 7 bases. The CDR3 is 14 amino acids. CDR1 and CDR2 (germline): SGDLS, YYNGEE. The ends lost 4 bases at V and 7 bases at J; junction bases unmatched: 10.

CDR3 protein: CATRLGQGPEQYF. CDR3 DNA sequence: TGTGCCACACGCCTGGGACAGGGACCCGAGCAGTACTTC. The chain employs TRBV7-9 and TRBJ2-7, with TRBD1 matching 9 bases. Germline CDR1 reads SEHNR; CDR2 reads FQNEAQ (reference sequence). This CDR3 contains 13 residues. The J segment lost 6 bases and the V segment lost 10 bases, leaving 10 bases of the junction unmatched. Full variable domain (outside the CDR3, taken from reference TRBV7-9 and TRBJ2-7): DTGVSQNPRHKITKRGQNVTFRCDPISEHNRLYWYRQTLGQGPEFLTYFQNEAQLEKSRLLSDRFSAERPKGSFSTLEIQRTEQGDSAMYLCATRLGQGPEQYFGPGTRLTVT.